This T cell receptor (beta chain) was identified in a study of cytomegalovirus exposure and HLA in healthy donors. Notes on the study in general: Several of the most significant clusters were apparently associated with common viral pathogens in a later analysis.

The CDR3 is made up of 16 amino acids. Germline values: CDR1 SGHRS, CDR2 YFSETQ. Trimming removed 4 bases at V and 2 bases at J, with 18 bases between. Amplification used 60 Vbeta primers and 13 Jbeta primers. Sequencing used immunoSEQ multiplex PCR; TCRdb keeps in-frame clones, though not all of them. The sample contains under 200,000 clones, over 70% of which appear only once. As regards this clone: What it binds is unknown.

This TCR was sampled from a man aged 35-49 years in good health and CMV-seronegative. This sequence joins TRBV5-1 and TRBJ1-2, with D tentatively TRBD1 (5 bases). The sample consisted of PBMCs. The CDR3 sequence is CASSPLYGGTNYGYTF. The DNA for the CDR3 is TGCGCCAGCAGCCCCCTCTATGGAGGGACCAACTATGGCTACACCTTC.